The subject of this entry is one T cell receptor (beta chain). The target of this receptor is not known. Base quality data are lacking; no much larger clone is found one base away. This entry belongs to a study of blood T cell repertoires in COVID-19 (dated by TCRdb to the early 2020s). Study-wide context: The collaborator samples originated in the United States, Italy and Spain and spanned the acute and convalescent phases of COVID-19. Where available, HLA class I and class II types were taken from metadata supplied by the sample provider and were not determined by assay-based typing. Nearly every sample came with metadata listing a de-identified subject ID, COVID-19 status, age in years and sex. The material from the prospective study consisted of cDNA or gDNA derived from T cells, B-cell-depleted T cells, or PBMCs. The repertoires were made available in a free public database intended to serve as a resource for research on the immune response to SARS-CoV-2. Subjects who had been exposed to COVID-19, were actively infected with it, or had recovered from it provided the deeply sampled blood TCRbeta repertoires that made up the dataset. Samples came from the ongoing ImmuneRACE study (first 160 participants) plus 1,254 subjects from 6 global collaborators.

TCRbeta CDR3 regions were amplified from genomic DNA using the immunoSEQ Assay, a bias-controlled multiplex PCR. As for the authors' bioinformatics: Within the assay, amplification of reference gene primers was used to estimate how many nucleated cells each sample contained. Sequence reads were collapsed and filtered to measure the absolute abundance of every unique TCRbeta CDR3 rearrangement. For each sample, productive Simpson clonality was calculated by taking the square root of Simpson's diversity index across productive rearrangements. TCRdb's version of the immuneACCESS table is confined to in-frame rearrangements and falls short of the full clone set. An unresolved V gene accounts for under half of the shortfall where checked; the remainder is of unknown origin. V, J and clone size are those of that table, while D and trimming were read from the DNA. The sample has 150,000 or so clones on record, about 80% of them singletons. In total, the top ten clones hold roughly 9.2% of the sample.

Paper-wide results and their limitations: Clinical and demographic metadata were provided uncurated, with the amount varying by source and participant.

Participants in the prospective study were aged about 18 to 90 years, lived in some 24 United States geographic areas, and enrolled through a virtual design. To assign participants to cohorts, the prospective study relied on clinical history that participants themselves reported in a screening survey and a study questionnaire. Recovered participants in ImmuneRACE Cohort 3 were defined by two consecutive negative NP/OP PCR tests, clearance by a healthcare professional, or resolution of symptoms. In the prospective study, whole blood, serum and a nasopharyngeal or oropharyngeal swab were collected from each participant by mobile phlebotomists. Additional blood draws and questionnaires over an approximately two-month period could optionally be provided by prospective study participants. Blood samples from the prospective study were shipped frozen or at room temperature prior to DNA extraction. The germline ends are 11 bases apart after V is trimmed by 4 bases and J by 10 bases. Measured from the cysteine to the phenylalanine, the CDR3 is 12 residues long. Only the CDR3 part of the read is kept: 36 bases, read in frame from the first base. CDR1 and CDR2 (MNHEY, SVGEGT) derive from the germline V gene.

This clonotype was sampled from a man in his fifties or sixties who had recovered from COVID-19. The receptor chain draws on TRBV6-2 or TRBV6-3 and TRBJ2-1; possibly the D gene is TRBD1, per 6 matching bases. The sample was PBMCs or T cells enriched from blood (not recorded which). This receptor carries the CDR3 CASSFHRVEQFF. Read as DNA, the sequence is TGTGCCAGCAGTTTCCACAGGGTGGAGCAGTTCTTC.